The sequence of this T cell receptor beta chain was determined in a study of cytomegalovirus exposure and HLA in healthy donors. Study observations and caveats: One later analysis, an examination of the 120 or so validation repertoires, found that first-cohort TCR clusters tended to co-occur in them. Three chains linked to CMV were shown in vitro to be specific for CMV antigens.

Comment on this clone: Its cognate antigen is unknown.

CDR1 MGHRA and CDR2 YSYEKL come from the germline V gene. The CDR3 has 15 amino acids. Trimming stripped 1 base from V and 4 bases from J, with 13 bases between. The repertoire was sequenced with immunoSEQ multiplex PCR; TCRdb's copy has only in-frame clones and lacks some. The sample contains 150,000 to 250,000 clones, about 81% of which appear only once. The chain uses TRBV4-1 and TRBJ1-2; TRBD1 is a possible D gene (5 bases). The clonotype comes from a woman aged 25 to 45 in good health and CMV-seronegative. Sequences were obtained from PBMCs. The CDR3 reads CASSQGGARFYGYTF. The CDR3 region has the DNA TGCGCCAGCAGCCAAGGGGGCGCGCGATTCTATGGCTACACCTTC.